These T cell receptor beta chains were read from a single sample in a study of molecular identifiers for immune sequencing clone quantification. TCRdb itself ran the PCR reads through MiXCR, one entry per CDR3 protein. The sample comprises hundreds of thousands of distinct CDR3 sequences, about 25% of which are singletons, and approximately 0.75% rests with the top ten. Sequenced input: naive CD8+ T cells from blood, with Jurkat cell RNA spiked in. The receptors originated from a human donor in good health. Some libraries in this study had Jurkat cell RNA spiked in. The CDR3 runs from the conserved cysteine through the conserved F or W. D genes are given only for firm matches. Size tells how often a clone was seen (once, few, many) or the class of an expanded clone, and some rows leave it out.

TRBD2 | TRBJ2-3 | NA | TRBV27 | CASSPGTSGSISTDTQYF | TGTGCCAGCAGTCCCGGGACTAGCGGGAGTATCAGCACAGATACGCAGTATTTT
NA | TRBJ2-1 | few | TRBV24-1 | CATSDFRVGSYNEQFF | TGTGCCACCAGTGATTTCAGGGTAGGCTCCTACAATGAGCAGTTCTTC
NA | TRBJ2-5 | few | TRBV20-1 | CSAEEGRQETQYF | TGCAGTGCGGAAGAGGGACGACAAGAGACCCAGTACTTC
NA | TRBJ2-7 | NA | TRBV12-3/TRBV12-4 | CASSLDGIGYEQYF | TGTGCCAGCAGTTTAGATGGGATCGGCTACGAGCAGTACTTC
TRBD2 | TRBJ2-1 | NA | TRBV14 | CASSPTGGTLYNEQFF | TGTGCCAGCAGCCCGACGGGAGGGACTCTCTACAATGAGCAGTTCTTC
NA | TRBJ2-7 | many | TRBV6-5 | CASSGSRNLGEQYF | TGTGCCAGCAGTGGGTCCAGGAACTTGGGCGAGCAGTACTTC
NA | TRBJ1-5 | NA | TRBV21-1 | CASIDRETFQPQHF | TGTGCCAGTATAGACAGGGAAACGTTTCAGCCCCAGCATTTT
NA | TRBJ2-1 | once | TRBV14 | CASGPDRLYNEQFF | TGTGCCAGCGGCCCGGACAGACTTTACAATGAGCAGTTCTTC
NA | TRBJ1-1 | NA | TRBV7-9 | CASSLAQGGVTEAFF | TGTGCCAGCAGCTTAGCGCAAGGAGGGGTCACTGAAGCTTTCTTT
NA | TRBJ2-1 | NA | TRBV20-1 | CSARDPSGTGDYNEQFF | TGCAGTGCTAGAGACCCTTCCGGGACTGGAGATTACAATGAGCAGTTCTTC
NA | TRBJ2-7 | many | TRBV19 | CASSLAEGAYEQYF | TGTGCCAGTAGCCTCGCGGAGGGCGCCTACGAGCAGTACTTC
NA | TRBJ2-1 | NA | TRBV12-5 | CASDSPAAPNEQFF | TGTGCTAGTGACTCTCCTGCGGCCCCCAATGAGCAGTTCTTC
TRBD1 | TRBJ2-7 | NA | TRBV5-4 | CASSLGARDRKYEQYF | TGTGCCAGCAGCTTGGGGGCTAGGGACAGAAAATACGAGCAGTACTTC
NA | TRBJ1-1 | NA | TRBV2 | CASITSAGPTEAFF | TGTGCCAGCATCACCTCGGCTGGGCCCACTGAAGCTTTCTTT
TRBD2 | TRBJ2-3 | many | TRBV2 | CASSVTSGSADTQYF | TGTGCCAGCAGCGTGACTAGCGGGAGCGCAGATACGCAGTATTTT
NA | TRBJ1-2 | many | TRBV29-1 | CSVEDAYGYTF | TGCAGCGTTGAAGATGCCTATGGCTACACCTTC
NA | TRBJ1-1 | many | TRBV29-1 | CSVEDGQGNTEAFF | TGCAGCGTTGAAGATGGTCAGGGGAACACTGAAGCTTTCTTT
TRBD2 | TRBJ2-5 | few | TRBV7-2 | CASTSGGSRGTQYF | TGTGCCAGCACCAGCGGGGGATCCAGGGGGACCCAGTACTTC
NA | TRBJ2-2 | NA | TRBV28 | CASYTLKGAGRETVGELFF | TGTGCCAGCTATACCTTAAAGGGGGCTGGGCGGGAGACGGTCGGGGAGCTGTTTTTT
TRBD2 | TRBJ2-1 | once | TRBV28 | CASSLGTGTKNSYNEQFF | TGTGCCAGCAGTTTGGGGACCGGGACTAAAAACTCCTACAATGAGCAGTTCTTC
NA | TRBJ2-1 | NA | TRBV4-3 | CASSFRLVAASEQFF | TGCGCCAGCAGCTTTCGACTAGTGGCGGCGAGTGAGCAGTTCTTC
NA | TRBJ2-3 | many | TRBV7-9 | CASSSGGAYGTDTQYF | TGTGCCAGCAGCTCAGGGGGGGCGTACGGCACAGATACGCAGTATTTT
NA | TRBJ2-2 | few | TRBV7-9 | CASSARTELTGELFF | TGTGCCAGCAGCGCCCGGACAGAACTCACCGGGGAGCTGTTTTTT
NA | TRBJ2-1 | NA | TRBV24-1 | CATSDLQRAPSSYNEQFF | TGTGCCACCAGTGATTTGCAGAGGGCACCAAGCTCCTACAATGAGCAGTTCTTC
NA | TRBJ1-4 | NA | TRBV7-9 | CASSLTQGSDEKLFF | TGTGCCAGCAGCCTGACTCAGGGTAGCGATGAAAAACTGTTTTTT
TRBD1 | TRBJ1-1 | NA | TRBV6-2/TRBV6-3 | CASSPARGIFTEAFF | TGTGCCAGCAGCCCAGCCAGGGGGATTTTCACTGAAGCTTTCTTT
TRBD2 | TRBJ2-2 | many | TRBV6-5 | CASSQLSGGNTGELFF | TGTGCCAGCAGTCAACTGAGCGGGGGGAACACCGGGGAGCTGTTTTTT
NA | TRBJ2-7 | few | TRBV11-3 | CASRHAGRKNLEQYF | TGTGCCAGCAGACATGCGGGGCGGAAGAATCTCGAGCAGTACTTC
NA | TRBJ2-7 | many | TRBV7-9 | CASSADGTYEQYF | TGTGCCAGCAGCGCAGACGGGACCTACGAGCAGTACTTC
NA | TRBJ1-1 | many | TRBV4-1 | CASSQDWGSLNTEAFF | TGCGCCAGCAGCCAAGATTGGGGCAGCTTGAACACTGAAGCTTTCTTT
NA | TRBJ1-1 | NA | TRBV27 | CAGSLSPWGNTEAFF | TGTGCCGGCAGTTTATCCCCCTGGGGGAACACTGAAGCTTTCTTT
NA | TRBJ2-7 | many | TRBV5-5 | CASSVTGSVGDEQYF | TGTGCCAGCAGCGTGACAGGCTCCGTAGGAGACGAGCAGTACTTC
NA | TRBJ2-2 | few | TRBV12-3/TRBV12-4 | CASSLISGQQRENTGELFF | TGTGCCAGCAGTTTAATTTCCGGACAACAGAGGGAGAACACCGGGGAGCTGTTTTTT
NA | TRBJ2-2 | few | TRBV7-9 | CASSFQWGDAGELFF | TGTGCCAGCAGCTTCCAATGGGGGGACGCCGGGGAGCTGTTTTTT
NA | TRBJ2-7 | few | TRBV4-1 | CASSQVGRGAEQYF | TGCGCCAGCAGCCAAGTCGGCAGGGGGGCCGAGCAGTACTTC
NA | TRBJ2-7 | NA | TRBV5-6 | CASSLNSPYEQYF | TGTGCCAGCAGCTTGAATAGCCCCTACGAGCAGTACTTC
NA | TRBJ2-5 | NA | TRBV12-3/TRBV12-4 | CASSLSCVVETQYF | TGTGCGAGCAGTTTATCGTGCGTGGTGGAGACCCAGTACTTC
NA | TRBJ2-6 | few | TRBV7-9 | CASSLSRGSSGANVLTF | TGTGCCAGCAGCTTATCCCGGGGGAGCTCTGGGGCCAACGTCCTGACTTTC
TRBD2 | TRBJ2-1 | NA | TRBV9 | CASSVEGSSGSFQFF | TGTGCCAGCAGCGTAGAAGGTTCTAGCGGGAGCTTCCAGTTCTTC
TRBD2 | TRBJ2-5 | NA | TRBV4-3 | CASSQYLAGKDVTETQYF | TGCGCCAGCAGCCAATATCTAGCGGGAAAGGACGTTACGGAGACCCAGTACTTC
NA | TRBJ2-3 | few | TRBV15 | CATSSNTDTQYF | TGTGCCACCAGCAGCAACACAGATACGCAGTATTTT
TRBD1 | TRBJ2-7 | NA | TRBV19 | CASSMGLGTALERYF | TGTGCCAGTAGTATGGGCCTGGGGACAGCCCTAGAGCGGTACTTC
NA | TRBJ2-3 | many | TRBV6-6 | CASSSTGPPSTDTQYF | TGTGCCAGCAGTTCTACTGGCCCGCCTAGCACAGATACGCAGTATTTT
NA | TRBJ2-7 | NA | TRBV27 | CASSLGRVYRHEQYF | TGTGCCAGCAGTTTGGGTCGGGTTTATCGCCACGAGCAGTACTTC
TRBD1 | TRBJ2-7 | few | TRBV19 | CASTVRDRGPYEQYF | TGTGCCAGTACGGTGAGGGACAGGGGTCCGTACGAGCAGTACTTC
NA | TRBJ2-7 | NA | TRBV12-3/TRBV12-4 | CVSSLGLAYEQYF | TGTGTCAGCAGTTTGGGGTTAGCCTACGAGCAGTACTTC
TRBD1 | TRBJ1-1 | many | TRBV30 | CAWSTGTGVSTEAFF | TGTGCCTGGAGCACCGGGACAGGGGTTTCCACTGAAGCTTTCTTT
TRBD1 | TRBJ1-1 | NA | TRBV5-3 | CASSLDRGNTETFF | TGTGCCAGCAGCTTGGACAGGGGTAATACTGAAACTTTCTTT